The 30 T cell receptor beta chains below come from one sample, sequenced in a study of regulatory T cells in long-lasting Graves disease (dated by TCRdb to 2020 to 2022). The sample's time point label, in plain terms: newly diagnosed GD, antithyroid drugs for less than 3 months. RNA was extracted from PBMCs in TRIzol for both TCR sequencing and RNA sequencing. The method behind the library was multiplex PCR. The run used an Illumina HiSeq 4000. CDR3 regions were amplified by Arm-PCR with iRepertoire HTBI primers to construct TCR beta libraries. In TCRdb, the public reads were trimmed at Q25 with fastp and aligned with MiXCR, with productive beta chains retained. Entries are consolidated by CDR3 protein sequence, retaining the most common genes and DNA. Here the sample has roughly 500,000 distinct CDR3 sequences; approximately 13% occur a single time. Jointly, the top ten make up roughly a tenth of the sample.

These same data were also listed under a study on T cells in Graves' hyperthyroidism and ophthalmopathy.

Sequences were derived from peripheral blood mononuclear cells (PBMCs), sampled at new diagnosis, from a patient treated with antithyroid drugs. Receptor source: a man aged 25 to 40 with Graves disease. Donor details come from another sample of the same person, matched by shared clones.

This clonotype was seen ten or more times. This chain links TRBV20-1 with TRBJ2-7; tentatively, D is TRBD1 (5 bases). This CDR3 comprises 13 residues. In germline, CDR1 is DFQATT, CDR2 SNEGSKA (reference sequence). V lost 4 bases, J lost 0 bases, and 10 bases lay in between. The CDR3 sequence: CSATDSPSYEQYF. For the CDR3, the DNA is TGCAGTGCTACTGACAGTCCCTCCTACGAGCAGTACTTC.

This clonotype has just a few counts. The rearrangement links TRBV6-4 to TRBJ1-6; 8 nucleotides line up with TRBD1. This CDR3 region has 14 residues. Germline lookup yields CDR1 MRHNA and CDR2 SNTAGT. Trimming at V came to 6 bases and at J to 7 bases, leaving 5 bases not matched to a gene. This chain's CDR3 is CASSRGQGNSPLHF. The DNA for the CDR3 is TGTGCCAGCAGCCGTGGACAGGGCAATTCACCCCTCCACTTT.

This clonotype was counted many times. In DNA, the CDR3 is TGTGCCAGCAGCCGAGAGGGACACCTACGGACTAGCGGCTCTTCGGGAGGGGCCAACGTCCTGACTTTC. This gives the protein CASSREGHLRTSGSSGGANVLTF. The chain carries TRBV2 and TRBJ2-6; TRBD2 agrees at 10 bases. CDR3 length: 23 amino acids. The trim removed 6 bases at V and 4 bases at J, leaving 27 bases unmatched. Germline values: CDR1 SNHLY, CDR2 FYNNEI. Using reference TRBV2 and TRBJ2-6 for the parts outside the CDR3, the full variable domain is EPEVTQTPSHQVTQMGQEVILRCVPISNHLYFYWYRQILGQKVEFLVSFYNNEISEKSEIFDDQFSVERPDGSNFTLKIRSTKLEDSAMYFCASSREGHLRTSGSSGGANVLTFGAGSRLTVL.

CDR3 region: CASSRTGGGETQYF. DNA for the CDR3: TGTGCCAGCAGTCGGACAGGGGGCGGAGAGACCCAGTACTTC. The genes are TRBV6-2 or TRBV6-3 and TRBJ2-5, with 11 bases identical to TRBD1. V lost 5 bases to trimming and J lost 4 bases; unmatched junction nucleotides: 3. This CDR3 contains 14 residues. Germline CDR1 and CDR2: MNHEY and SVGEGT.

The chain uses TRBV7-3 and TRBJ2-7; 8 bases are a match to TRBD2. Germline values: CDR1 SGHTA, CDR2 FQGTGA. The CDR3 has 18 residues. Losses at the gene ends were 2 bases for V and 2 bases for J; bases not matched to a gene: 14. The CDR3 region has the DNA TGTGCCAGCAGCTTATCTGGGGCGGGGGGTCGGGATGCCTACGAGCAGTACTTC. It translates to CASSLSGAGGRDAYEQYF. Drawing the rest from reference TRBV7-3 and TRBJ2-7, the complete variable domain is GAGVSQTPSNKVTEKGKYVELRCDPISGHTALYWYRQSLGQGPEFLIYFQGTGAADDSGLPNDRFFAVRPEGSVSTLKIQRTERGDSAVYLCASSLSGAGGRDAYEQYFGPGTRLTVT.

There are many counts of this clonotype. V and J are TRBV11-1 and TRBJ2-1; tentatively, D is TRBD2 (6 bases). Trimming pared 5 bases from V and 0 bases from J, leaving 20 bases between. The germline V gene encodes CDR1 SGHAT and CDR2 FQDESV (reference sequence). CDR3 size: 18 residues. CDR3 DNA sequence: TGTGCCAGCAGCCCCGAGGGGTCTGGCGGGAACTCCTACAATGAGCAGTTCTTC. It translates to CASSPEGSGGNSYNEQFF.

The gene calls are TRBV20-1 and TRBJ2-1; D gene uncertain. Trimming removed 6 bases from V and 0 bases from J, with 9 bases in between. The CDR3 sequence is 13 residues long. CDR1 and CDR2 (germline): DFQATT, SNEGSKA (reference sequence). The DNA of the CDR3 is TGCAGTGCCCCCGGAAACTCCTACAATGAGCAGTTCTTC. Residues: CSAPGNSYNEQFF.

The sample holds many counts of this clonotype. J is TRBJ1-1 and V is TRBV5-1, with D possibly TRBD1 on 5 matching bases. The CDR3 is 14 residues long. Trimming shortened V by 1 base and J by 4 bases, and 11 bases separated the two germline ends. Germline V gene sequence: CDR1 SGHRS, CDR2 YFSETQ. The CDR3 spells CASSLQGPGTEAFF. The CDR3 nucleotides read TGCGCCAGCAGCTTGCAGGGTCCAGGCACTGAAGCTTTCTTT.

This clonotype was seen many times. The gene calls are TRBV11-2 and TRBJ1-4; 7 bases are shared with TRBD1. The V gene end was trimmed by 1 base and the J gene end by 7 bases; junction bases not matched to a gene: 12. Germline lookup yields CDR1 SGHAT and CDR2 FQNNGV. The CDR3 is 17 residues long. CDR3 loop: CASSLGGFEGAGEKLFF. CDR3 nucleotides: TGTGCCAGCAGCTTAGGAGGGTTCGAGGGGGCTGGTGAAAAACTGTTTTTT. The variable domain in full, completed from reference TRBV11-2 and TRBJ1-4, reads EAGVAQSPRYKIIEKRQSVAFWCNPISGHATLYWYQQILGQGPKLLIQFQNNGVVDDSQLPKDRFSAERLKGVDSTLKIQPAKLEDSAVYLCASSLGGFEGAGEKLFFGSGTQLSVL.

This clonotype was counted many times. The genes are TRBV27 and TRBJ2-3, with D perhaps matching TRBD2 (5 bases). This CDR3 comprises 16 residues. Germline lookup yields CDR1 MNHEY and CDR2 SMNVEV (reference sequence). V was cut by 2 bases and J by 1 base, with 13 bases left in between. The CDR3: CASSLVERRGTDTQYF. CDR3 DNA: TGTGCCAGCAGTTTAGTGGAGCGGAGAGGCACAGATACGCAGTATTTT.

This clonotype was observed a handful of times. The chain carries TRBV24-1 and TRBJ2-7; possible D gene TRBD1, 6 bases. The CDR3 sequence is 13 residues long. V lost 6 bases and J lost 3, with 11 bases in between. Germline CDR1 KGHDR, CDR2 SFDVKD. The CDR3 region is CATSSRDNYEQYF. The CDR3 DNA follows: TGTGCCACCAGTTCTCGGGACAACTACGAGCAGTACTTC.

The CDR3 region is CASSLSAGPYEQYF. In nucleotides, the CDR3 is TGCGCCAGCAGCTTGTCTGCAGGCCCCTACGAGCAGTACTTC. This chain joins TRBV5-1 and TRBJ2-7; D remains ambiguous. This CDR3 is built from 14 residues. V dropped 1 base and J dropped 2 bases, with 10 bases sitting between them. Germline CDR1 reads SGHRS; CDR2 reads YFSETQ.

This clonotype was observed at least ten times. V usage is TRBV13 and J usage is TRBJ2-1, with 8 bases that match TRBD1. V dropped 3 bases and J dropped 13; count of bases not matched to a gene: 2. The CDR3 spans 11 residues. Germline values: CDR1 PRHDT, CDR2 FYEKMQ (reference sequence). This CDR3 reads CASSFGQGQFF. The CDR3 DNA reads as TGTGCCAGCAGCTTCGGACAGGGTCAGTTCTTC.

The sample holds many counts of this clonotype. V usage is TRBV27 and J usage is TRBJ2-2, with TRBD1 matching over 7 bases. Trimming took 4 bases from V and 5 from J; bases not matched to a gene: 7. From germline, CDR1 is MNHEY and CDR2 SMNVEV (reference sequence). The CDR3 loop spans 15 amino acids. CDR3 DNA: TGTGCCAGCAGTTGGGACAGCTTAGGGACCGGGGAGCTGTTTTTT. Translating it yields CASSWDSLGTGELFF.

The rearrangement uses TRBV27 and TRBJ2-2; 9 bases are shared with TRBD2. The CDR3 covers 16 residues. CDR1 is MNHEY and CDR2 is SMNVEV in the germline V gene (reference sequence). The CDR3 reads CVPTPGLARNTGELFF. In nucleotides, the CDR3 is TGTGTCCCTACCCCAGGACTAGCGAGAAACACCGGGGAGCTGTTTTTT.

The sample holds many counts of this clonotype. The chain combines TRBV20-1 with TRBJ2-3, with unresolved D. Germline CDR1 is DFQATT and CDR2 is SNEGSKA (reference sequence). The CDR3 runs 13 residues. Trimming left V 5 bases short and J 1 base short, with 10 bases between. CDR3 region: CSAGPAGTDTQYF. As DNA, the CDR3 is TGCAGTGCTGGACCGGCCGGCACAGATACGCAGTATTTT.

This clonotype was recorded at least ten times. The J gene is TRBJ1-1, the V gene TRBV6-1, with 8 bases aligning to TRBD1. This CDR3 contains 15 residues. Germline V gives CDR1 MNHNS, CDR2 SASEGT. V lost 3 bases to trimming and J lost 6 bases; unmatched junction nucleotides: 9. This CDR3 reads CASSDGQGTYAEAFF. CDR3 sequence (DNA): TGTGCCAGCAGTGACGGACAGGGTACATACGCTGAAGCTTTCTTT.

This clonotype was observed a few times. The chain combines TRBV7-9 with TRBJ1-1, with unresolved D. The germline V gene has CDR1 SEHNR and CDR2 FQNEAQ (reference sequence). This CDR3 has 10 amino acids. The V end lost 6 bases, the J end lost 5 bases, and 4 bases lay between the germline ends. CDR3 in amino acids: CASRSTEAFF. The CDR3 DNA follows: TGTGCCAGCAGGAGTACTGAAGCTTTCTTT.

For this clonotype: One base away lies a much larger clone, so this may be a sequencing read error. The chain has TRBV7-2 and TRBJ1-6; the match to TRBD1 covers 7 bases. Germline assignment: CDR1 SGHTA and CDR2 FQGNSA. The CDR3 consists of 15 residues. In nucleotides, the CDR3 is TGTGCCAGCAGCCCATTGGGGACAGATAATTTACCCCTCCACTTT. This translates into CASSPLGTDNLPLHF.

This clonotype has a count of ten or more. This rearrangement joins TRBV29-1 to TRBJ2-7, with D maybe TRBD1 (5 bases). The V gene lost 4 bases and the J gene lost 5 bases, with 15 bases spanning the gap. The CDR3 sequence is 13 residues long. Germline values: CDR1 SQVTM, CDR2 ANQGSEA. The CDR3 is CSVVEDIVDEQYF. CDR3 bases: TGCAGCGTTGTTGAGGACATCGTGGACGAGCAGTACTTC.

This clonotype was counted only a few times. V and J are TRBV20-1 and TRBJ1-2, with TRBD1 matching 9 bases. CDR3 length: 15 amino acids. Germline CDR1 DFQATT, CDR2 SNEGSKA (reference sequence). V was pared by 3 bases and J by 6 bases, with 11 bases of the junction left unmatched. For the CDR3, the DNA is TGCAGTGCTAGGGACCGGGACAGGGTTCTTAATGGCTACACCTTC. Encoded protein: CSARDRDRVLNGYTF.

This clonotype has ten or more counts. The chain carries TRBV12-3 or TRBV12-4 and TRBJ2-3, with 9 bases matching TRBD2. The V segment lost 6 bases and the J segment 0 bases; nucleotides outside the gene matches: 7. This CDR3 is 16 amino acids long. In DNA form, the CDR3 reads TGTGCCAGCAGCCACCCTAGCGGGGAAAGCACAGATACGCAGTATTTT. Its protein is CASSHPSGESTDTQYF.

This clonotype was seen repeatedly, ten times or more. The gene calls are TRBV6-5 and TRBJ1-1; D unresolved. The CDR3 covers 14 residues. From germline, CDR1 is MNHEY and CDR2 SVGAGI. Trimming took 1 base from V and 5 from J, leaving 11 bases between them. Here the CDR3 reads CASSYWARDTEAFF. CDR3 DNA sequence: TGTGCCAGCAGTTACTGGGCGAGGGATACTGAAGCTTTCTTT.

In this sample, this clonotype turned up many times. This chain links TRBV9 with TRBJ1-2; D is possibly TRBD1 (6 bases). The CDR3 totals 15 residues. The germline V gene encodes CDR1 SGDLS and CDR2 YYNGEE. V dropped 4 bases and J dropped 4 bases, with 17 bases sitting between them. In DNA, the CDR3 is TGTGCCAGCAGCATAACGACAGGTCAGGGCTATGGCTACACCTTC. Translated, it gives CASSITTGQGYGYTF. Combining the CDR3 with reference TRBV9 and TRBJ1-2 gives the whole variable domain DSGVTQTPKHLITATGQRVTLRCSPRSGDLSVYWYQQSLDQGLQFLIQYYNGEERAKGNILERFSAQQFPDLHSELNLSSLELGDSALYFCASSITTGQGYGYTFGSGTRLTVV.

Many counts were recorded for this clonotype. V and J are TRBV29-1 and TRBJ1-2; weak D call: TRBD1 (6 bases). The V gene lost 4 bases and the J gene lost 2 bases, with 11 bases spanning the gap. Germline assignment: CDR1 SQVTM and CDR2 ANQGSEA. The CDR3 consists of 13 residues. In nucleotides, the CDR3 is TGCAGCGTTGTAAGGGGGTCAAACTATGGCTACACCTTC. Its translation: CSVVRGSNYGYTF. The complete variable domain, with remaining parts taken from reference TRBV29-1 and TRBJ1-2, reads SAVISQKPSRDICQRGTSLTIQCQVDSQVTMMFWYRQQPGQSLTLIATANQGSEATYESGFVIDKFPISRPNLTFSTLTVSNMSPEDSSIYLCSVVRGSNYGYTFGSGTRLTVV.

The rearrangement links TRBV18 to TRBJ2-7; either TRBD1 or TRBD2 may supply D (5 bases each). The germline V gene encodes CDR1 KGHSH and CDR2 LQKENI. The ends were cut back, 5 bases at V and 3 bases at J, with 14 bases in the middle. The CDR3 sequence is 14 residues long. The CDR3 is CASSFGTLNYEQYF. As DNA, the CDR3 is TGTGCCAGCTCATTCGGGACGCTCAACTACGAGCAGTACTTC.

This clonotype has a count of ten or more. The V call is TRBV5-1, the J call TRBJ2-7; D unclear. This CDR3 is built from 13 residues. Deletions cut 2 bases from V and 1 base from J, with 7 bases between. Germline lookup yields CDR1 SGHRS and CDR2 YFSETQ. The CDR3 is CASSFTESYEQYF. The DNA of the CDR3 is TGCGCCAGCAGCTTTACCGAATCCTACGAGCAGTACTTC.

Ten or more counts support this clonotype. The V and J genes are TRBV20-1 and TRBJ2-7; D is ambiguous. The CDR3 has 12 residues. V dropped 2 bases and J dropped 4 bases, with 9 bases sitting between them. Per the germline V gene, CDR1 is DFQATT and CDR2 is SNEGSKA (reference sequence). This CDR3 reads CSARSGQYEQYF. CDR3 nucleotide sequence: TGCAGTGCTAGATCGGGCCAATACGAGCAGTACTTC.

This clonotype was counted between two and nine times. The chain is built from TRBV20-1 and TRBJ2-4; 8 positions agree with TRBD2. The CDR3 spans 13 residues. The germline gives CDR1 DFQATT, CDR2 SNEGSKA (reference sequence). V shed 3 bases, J shed 6 bases, and the junction held 4 bases outside the gene matches. The CDR3 region is CSASGAGGNIQYF. The CDR3 DNA sequence: TGCAGTGCTAGTGGCGCGGGAGGAAACATTCAGTACTTC.

This clonotype came up a few times. This rearrangement joins TRBV19 to TRBJ2-2, with 7 bases identical to TRBD2. V lost 6 bases, J lost 0 bases, and 4 bases stayed unmatched. This CDR3 contains 15 residues. Germline V gene lookup returns CDR1 LNHDA and CDR2 SQIVND (reference sequence). DNA of the CDR3: TGTGCCAGTAGGCGGAGCGGGGCGAACACCGGGGAGCTGTTTTTT. This codes for CASRRSGANTGELFF.